The present T cell receptor (beta chain) was sequenced within a study of naive and memory T cell subsets. The study, taken as a whole, reports: Over 95% of naive TCR sequences appeared only once after error correction, unlike memory subsets. Expression changes during T cell differentiation may affect RNA-based TCR counts. Especially in CD8 cells, naive repertoires contained a few larger clonotypes, possibly CD45RA-re-expressing memory cells.

In this sample, this clonotype turned up a few times. Its matching antigen is unknown. Overnight CMV lysate stimulation of fresh PBMCs defined donor CMV status by CD4+ IFNgamma. With 6 bases removed from V and 3 bases from J, the gap between germline ends came to 15 bases. From germline, CDR1 is MNHNY and CDR2 SVGAGI (reference sequence). This CDR3 comprises 14 residues. The beta constant-region primer was an equimolar mix of two oligonucleotides covering TRBC1 and TRBC2. Four rounds of PCR amplified the ligated cDNA using nested alpha and beta constant-region primers plus SP2. TCRdb recomputed calls from the UMI-ligation and nested PCR reads with MiXCR, one row per CDR3 protein. Here the sample spans 120,000 to 150,000 distinct CDR3 sequences, under 25% being singletons.

The TCR sequence derives from a human donor in good health. V usage is TRBV6-6 and J usage is TRBJ2-7, with no clear D. The sample consisted of naive CD4+ T cells from blood. This CDR3 is CASSAPGSYYEQYF. The CDR3 DNA reads TGTGCCAGCAGCGCTCCTGGGTCATACTACGAGCAGTACTTC.